The next 8 T cell receptor beta chains were all read from a single sample in a study of shared clonotypes between healthy human individuals (dated by TCRdb to 2018 to 2020). CD8 naive samples were obtained by positive selection for CCR7 among CD45RO-negative cells, yielding a CD45RA+CCR7+ population from which TemRA cells were excluded. Receptor amplification or capture employed the immunoSEQ multiplex PCR assay. TCRdb stores this immuneACCESS table with in-frame sequences only. Part of the clones is absent; in the studies checked, under half of the shortfall reflects unresolved V genes, and no reason is known for the rest. In this sample the table shows roughly 2.1 million clones, about 93% of which occur a single time. The ten largest make up around 1.7% of the sample. Sequenced: naive CD8+ T cells from PBMCs. In the paper's terms, the cell subset or site label means: CD45RA+CCR7+. These receptors originate from a man between 18 and 35 years old in good health. Some clones in this sample may be carry-over from other donors' samples.

Remarks on this clone: The junction does not match germline at one end; this may be a read error. The rearrangement uses TRBV29-1 and TRBJ1-3, with a possible D match to TRBD1 (5 bases). CDR3 length: 15 amino acids. Germline V gene sequence: CDR1 SQVTM, CDR2 ANQGSEA. The CDR3 loop is CSVEDLGARGSTIYF. The DNA for the CDR3 is TGCAGCGTTGAAGATCTAGGGGCTCGCGGAAGCACCATATATTTT.

The chain's CDR3 is CASSASPKSNTGELFF. The CDR3 DNA sequence: TGTGCCAGCAGCGCTTCACCAAAGAGTAACACCGGGGAGCTGTTTTTT. The chain combines TRBV9 with TRBJ2-2; D gene ambiguous. V shed 3 bases and J shed 2 bases, with 14 bases lying between them. CDR3 length: 16 amino acids. Germline assignment: CDR1 SGDLS and CDR2 YYNGEE.

The chain joins TRBV28 to TRBJ2-2; D ambiguous. The CDR3 consists of 15 residues. V dropped 6 bases and J dropped 3 bases, with 14 bases sitting between them. CDR1 is MDHEN, CDR2 SYDVKM, per germline. The chain's CDR3 is CASSLLDADTGELFF. In nucleotides, the CDR3 is TGTGCCAGCAGCCTCCTGGACGCGGACACCGGGGAGCTGTTTTTT.

The chain carries TRBV28 and TRBJ1-5; D is ambiguous. V lost 3 bases, J lost 3 bases, and 12 bases lay in between. Germline CDR1 and CDR2: MDHEN and SYDVKM. This CDR3 has 15 amino acids. This CDR3 reads CASSFRARSNQPQHF. The CDR3 bases are TGTGCCAGCAGTTTTCGAGCAAGATCCAATCAGCCCCAGCATTTT. Filled out from reference TRBV28 and TRBJ1-5, the complete variable domain reads DVKVTQSSRYLVKRTGEKVFLECVQDMDHENMFWYRQDPGLGLRLIYFSYDVKMKEKGDIPEGYSVSREKKERFSLILESASTNQTSMYLCASSFRARSNQPQHFGDGTRLSIL.

In regard to this clone: This sample also contains other DNA sequences that code for the same CDR3. V gene TRBV7-9 combines with J gene TRBJ2-7; TRBD2 matches 13 bases. Germline CDR1 and CDR2: SEHNR and FQNEAQ (reference sequence). The CDR3 sequence is 15 residues long. Trimming cost V 4 bases and J 3 bases; bases outside gene matches: 3. CDR3 DNA sequence: TGTGCCAGCAGCTCCCGGACTAGCGGGAGCTACGAGCAGTACTTC. This sequence encodes CASSSRTSGSYEQYF.

Here the CDR3 reads CASSLMGQGREKLFF. The CDR3 DNA reads as TGTGCCAGCAGCTTAATGGGACAGGGTAGGGAAAAACTGTTTTTT. The J gene is TRBJ1-4, the V gene TRBV7-8; 9 bases line up with TRBD1. V gave up 2 bases and J gave up 8 bases; unmatched junction bases: 6. The CDR3 consists of 15 residues. Germline V CDR1 and CDR2: SGHVS, FQNEAQ.

The chain recombines TRBV19 with TRBJ2-7; either TRBD1 or TRBD2 may fit D (5 bases each). Trimming removed 5 bases from V and 3 bases from J, with 17 bases in between. The CDR3 spans 15 residues. CDR1 is LNHDA and CDR2 is SQIVND in the germline V gene (reference sequence). CDR3 amino acids: CASSPDRHGGYEQYF. CDR3 in DNA: TGTGCCAGTAGTCCCGACAGACATGGGGGCTACGAGCAGTACTTC.

The chain recombines TRBV7-9 with TRBJ2-1, with TRBD2 matching over 9 bases. V lost 5 bases to trimming and J lost 7 bases; unmatched junction nucleotides: 9. CDR1 SEHNR and CDR2 FQNEAQ come from the germline V gene (reference sequence). The CDR3 length is 15 residues. CDR3 region: CASSKVAGVRNEQFF. Here the CDR3 DNA reads TGTGCCAGCAGCAAAGTAGCGGGAGTTCGGAATGAGCAGTTCTTC.